These 10 T cell receptor beta chains were sequenced from one sample in a study of shared clonotypes between healthy human individuals. Naive CD8 populations comprised CD45RO-negative cells positively selected for CCR7, excluding terminally differentiated effector memory CD45RA+ cells. Some clones are missing from TCRdb's copy, which holds only in-frame ones; the method was immunoSEQ multiplex PCR. The top ten clones hold around 1.1% of a sample with some 2 million clones, roughly 95% of them seen once. The sequencing input was naive CD8+ T cells sorted from blood. The origin of the receptors is a man aged 18 to 35 in good health.

CDR3 residues: CASSPPPGNNEQFF. DNA for the CDR3: TGTGCCAGCAGCCCCCCTCCGGGGAACAATGAGCAGTTCTTC. J is TRBJ2-1 and V is TRBV9; D possibly corresponds to TRBD2 (5 bases). With 4 bases removed from V and 5 bases from J, the gap between germline ends came to 13 bases. Germline CDR1 and CDR2: SGDLS and YYNGEE. There are 14 residues in the CDR3. Drawing the rest from reference TRBV9 and TRBJ2-1, the complete variable domain is DSGVTQTPKHLITATGQRVTLRCSPRSGDLSVYWYQQSLDQGLQFLIQYYNGEERAKGNILERFSAQQFPDLHSELNLSSLELGDSALYFCASSPPPGNNEQFFGPGTRLTVL.

V gene TRBV4-2 combines with J gene TRBJ1-1; D gene uncertain. Germline assignment: CDR1 LGHNA and CDR2 YNFKEQ. V lost 2 bases and J 0 bases, leaving 10 bases between the germline ends. The CDR3 extends over 15 amino acids. CDR3: CASSQYIEMNTEAFF. Written as DNA, the CDR3 is TGTGCCAGCAGCCAATACATAGAGATGAACACTGAAGCTTTCTTT.

This chain links TRBV6-6 with TRBJ2-7, with 7 bases identical to TRBD2. Per the germline V gene, CDR1 is MNHNY and CDR2 is SVGAGI (reference sequence). This CDR3 contains 15 residues. V lost 7 bases and J lost 6; bases outside the gene matches: 15. The CDR3 here is CASTQMGGVNAEQYF. The CDR3 DNA is TGTGCCAGCACCCAGATGGGGGGGGTGAACGCCGAGCAGTACTTC.

The rearrangement links TRBV28 to TRBJ2-5; D may be TRBD2 (5 bases). CDR1 is MDHEN and CDR2 is SYDVKM in the germline V gene. The V end was cut by 8 bases, the J end by 1 base, with 11 bases between. The CDR3 is made up of 13 amino acids. This CDR3 reads CASLAVSQETQYF. CDR3 DNA: TGTGCCAGCCTAGCTGTCAGCCAAGAGACCCAGTACTTC.

V and J are TRBV2 and TRBJ1-6; 8 bases match TRBD1. Per germline, CDR1 SNHLY and CDR2 FYNNEI. J lost 18 bases, V lost 5 bases, and 15 bases had no gene match. The CDR3 length is 14 residues. CDR3 loop: CASSTPLDRESAHF. For the CDR3, the DNA is TGTGCCAGCAGTACGCCGTTGGACAGGGAATCCGCCCACTTT. Full variable domain (rest looked up from reference TRBV2 and TRBJ1-6): EPEVTQTPSHQVTQMGQEVILRCVPISNHLYFYWYRQILGQKVEFLVSFYNNEISEKSEIFDDQFSVERPDGSNFTLKIRSTKLEDSAMYFCASSTPLDRESAHFGNGTRLTVT.

This clone showed up just once. The J gene is TRBJ2-3, the V gene TRBV11-2, with a possible D match to TRBD2 (5 bases). CDR1 and CDR2 from the germline V gene are SGHAT and FQNNGV. This CDR3 comprises 17 residues. The V and J ends lost 1 base and 0 bases respectively, with 14 bases between them. CDR3 in DNA: TGTGCCAGCAGCTTAGCGGATCGGGGTCCCAGCACAGATACGCAGTATTTT. Protein product: CASSLADRGPSTDTQYF.

The rearrangement uses TRBV29-1 and TRBJ1-2; D perhaps matches TRBD1 (6 bases). This CDR3 is built from 14 residues. The V gene's germline CDR1 is SQVTM and CDR2 ANQGSEA. Trimming pared 5 bases from V and 3 bases from J, leaving 16 bases between. CDR3 loop: CSVSQDSPYYGYTF. For the CDR3, the DNA is TGCAGCGTTTCCCAGGACAGCCCCTACTATGGCTACACCTTC.

The chain couples TRBV28 to TRBJ2-2; TRBD1 is a possible D gene (6 bases). The CDR3 loop spans 15 amino acids. V was shortened by 2 bases and J by 0 bases, with 7 bases between the two germline ends. Germline V gene sequence: CDR1 MDHEN, CDR2 SYDVKM. The CDR3 loop is CASSLGTTNTGELFF. The CDR3, as DNA: TGTGCCAGCAGTTTAGGGACAACGAACACCGGGGAGCTGTTTTTT.

This chain connects TRBV19 to TRBJ2-7; unclear D gene. The CDR3 is 12 residues long. Germline V CDR1 and CDR2: LNHDA, SQIVND (reference sequence). Trimming took off 5 bases at V and 3 bases at J, with 8 bases between the two ends. CDR3 in amino acids: CASSFNGYEQYF. The DNA for the CDR3 is TGTGCCAGTAGTTTTAATGGCTACGAGCAGTACTTC.

The chain combines TRBV4-1 with TRBJ2-1; tentative D call: TRBD2 (7 bases). The germline gives CDR1 MGHRA, CDR2 YSYEKL. The CDR3 totals 14 residues. Trimming shortened V by 4 bases and J by 10 bases, and 17 bases separated the two germline ends. CDR3 amino acids: CASSPTRGAEEQFF. The CDR3 DNA sequence: TGCGCCAGCAGCCCAACCCGGGGGGCAGAGGAGCAGTTCTTC.